Below are 17 T cell receptor beta chains sequenced from a single sample in a study of regulatory dendritic cells for organ transplantation. TCRdb keeps only in-frame clones here, not all; method: immunoSEQ multiplex PCR. The data show under 40,000 clones, 90% to 95% seen once. Material: naive CD8+ T cells from blood. Subset of the sample: CD45RA+ naive T cells. These receptor sequences come from a human donor in good health.

The rearrangement uses TRBV6-5 and TRBJ2-7, with unresolved D. The germline V and J ends were trimmed by 0 bases and 1 base, with 10 bases remaining between them. The CDR3 is made up of 15 amino acids. Germline V gives CDR1 MNHEY, CDR2 SVGAGI. The CDR3 is CASSYSPEQSYEQYF. In nucleotides, the CDR3 is TGTGCCAGCAGTTACTCCCCGGAACAATCCTACGAGCAGTACTTC.

This rearrangement joins TRBV27 to TRBJ2-1, with 13 bases fitting TRBD2. The germline V gene has CDR1 MNHEY and CDR2 SMNVEV (reference sequence). The CDR3 has 15 residues. V lost 4 bases to trimming and J lost 9 bases; unmatched junction nucleotides: 6. The CDR3 loop reads CASSWTSGRLGEQFF. The CDR3 DNA reads TGTGCCAGCAGTTGGACTAGCGGGAGATTGGGTGAGCAGTTCTTC.

The J gene is TRBJ1-6, the V gene TRBV9, with D unclear. Germline assignment: CDR1 SGDLS and CDR2 YYNGEE. V lost 3 bases to trimming and J lost 6 bases, with 4 bases between them. The CDR3 runs 12 residues. CDR3 sequence: CASSGSNSPLHF. In nucleotides, the CDR3 is TGTGCCAGCAGCGGGAGTAATTCACCCCTCCACTTT.

V is TRBV7-6 and J is TRBJ2-2; D is undetermined. Germline V gene lookup returns CDR1 SGHVS and CDR2 FNYEAQ. CDR3 length: 14 amino acids. V was trimmed by 0 bases and J by 3 bases, leaving 5 bases between them. CDR3 nucleotides: TGTGCCAGCAGCTTAGCGTGGGACACCGGGGAGCTGTTTTTT. The encoded protein is CASSLAWDTGELFF.

The chain has TRBV6-6 and TRBJ1-2, with D possibly TRBD1 on 6 matching bases. Germline CDR1 is MNHNY and CDR2 is SVGAGI (reference sequence). Trimming shortened V by 5 bases and J by 3 bases, and 13 bases separated the two germline ends. CDR3 length equals 14 residues. The CDR3 coding sequence is TGTGCCAGCAGTCCCGGGACACCAGACTATGGCTACACCTTC. It specifies CASSPGTPDYGYTF.

The CDR3 coding sequence is TGTGCCAGCAGCTTACTAGCGAGGGAAGATACGCAGTATTTT. Translation: CASSLLAREDTQYF. The V and J genes are TRBV5-4 and TRBJ2-3; 7 bases match TRBD2. V was clipped by 2 bases and J by 5 bases; unmatched bases: 5. There are 14 residues in the CDR3. Germline loops: CDR1 SGHNT, CDR2 YYREEE (reference sequence). The variable domain in full, completed from reference TRBV5-4 and TRBJ2-3, reads ETGVTQSPTHLIKTRGQQVTLRCSSQSGHNTVSWYQQALGQGPQFIFQYYREEENGRGNFPPRFSGLQFPNYSSELNVNALELDDSALYLCASSLLAREDTQYFGPGTRLTVL.

J is TRBJ2-1 and V is TRBV29-1; D is unresolved. Trimming cost V 3 bases and J 6 bases, with 12 bases left between them. CDR1 is SQVTM and CDR2 is ANQGSEA in the germline V gene. The CDR3 consists of 13 residues. CDR3 protein: CSVELASRNEQFF. The DNA for the CDR3 is TGCAGCGTTGAGCTGGCGTCCCGCAATGAGCAGTTCTTC.

The chain links TRBV7-2 to TRBJ1-6; D unclear. V was shortened by 2 bases and J by 6 bases, with 8 bases between the two germline ends. The CDR3 runs 14 residues. From germline, CDR1 is SGHTA and CDR2 FQGNSA. The CDR3: CASSLFTGNSPLHF. CDR3 nucleotides: TGTGCCAGCAGCTTATTCACGGGTAATTCACCCCTCCACTTT.

The gene calls are TRBV27 and TRBJ2-7; TRBD1 matches at 9 bases. V trimming: 7 bases; J trimming: 1 base; junction bases outside the gene matches: 2. The CDR3 is 13 amino acids. Germline-derived CDR1 and CDR2 are MNHEY and SMNVEV (reference sequence). CDR3 nucleotides: TGTGCCAGCACCGGACAGGGGTCCTACGAGCAGTACTTC. Encoded protein: CASTGQGSYEQYF.

CDR3 residues: CASSQDRDRGLDTQYF. In nucleotides, the CDR3 is TGCGCCAGCAGCCAAGACCGGGACAGGGGGCTGGATACGCAGTATTTT. This chain uses TRBV4-3 with TRBJ2-3, with TRBD1 identical over 12 bases. Germline V gene data show CDR1 as LGHNA and CDR2 as YSLEER. V gave up 0 bases and J gave up 6 bases; unmatched junction bases: 4. There are 16 residues in the CDR3.

The chain uses TRBV27 and TRBJ1-2; D is possibly TRBD1 (5 bases). Trimming stripped 4 bases from V and 4 bases from J, with 22 bases between. This CDR3 region has 17 residues. CDR1 and CDR2 (germline): MNHEY, SMNVEV (reference sequence). In DNA form, the CDR3 reads TGTGCCAGCAGTTCCCTTGGGCTTGGGGCGAGCCTCTATGGCTACACCTTC. Amino acid sequence: CASSSLGLGASLYGYTF.

The chain employs TRBV6-5 and TRBJ2-7, with D perhaps matching TRBD1 (6 bases). With 5 bases removed from V and 3 bases from J, the gap between germline ends came to 11 bases. This CDR3 is built from 13 residues. Germline V lookup: CDR1 MNHEY, CDR2 SVGAGI. The CDR3 reads CASSPGDNYEQYF. As DNA, the CDR3 is TGTGCCAGCAGTCCCGGGGACAACTACGAGCAGTACTTC.

The chain couples TRBV29-1 to TRBJ1-2, with TRBD1 matching over 7 bases. Trimming cost V 0 bases and J 5 bases; bases outside gene matches: 3. Germline-derived CDR1 and CDR2 are SQVTM and ANQGSEA. This CDR3 comprises 13 residues. In DNA form, the CDR3 reads TGCAGCGTTGAAGACCAGGGGGGGTATGGCTACACCTTC. Translation gives CSVEDQGGYGYTF.

V gene TRBV4-3 combines with J gene TRBJ1-1; unclear D gene. CDR1 and CDR2 from the germline V gene are LGHNA and YSLEER. Trimming removed 0 bases at V and 3 bases at J, with 11 bases between. The CDR3 is 15 amino acids. DNA for the CDR3: TGCGCCAGCAGCCAAGACGGGGAGGAGGACACTGAAGCTTTCTTT. This translates into CASSQDGEEDTEAFF.

The J gene is TRBJ1-2, the V gene TRBV29-1; D ambiguous. The V gene's germline CDR1 is SQVTM and CDR2 ANQGSEA. The CDR3 consists of 12 residues. V dropped 6 bases and J dropped 0 bases, with 8 bases sitting between them. The CDR3 loop reads CSVDSPNYGYTF. In DNA form, the CDR3 reads TGCAGCGTAGACTCTCCTAACTATGGCTACACCTTC.

This chain uses TRBV15 with TRBJ1-1; D gene unclear. The V end lost 4 bases, the J end lost 4 bases, and 7 bases lay between the germline ends. Germline-derived CDR1 and CDR2 are LNHNV and YYDKDF (reference sequence). The CDR3 is 12 residues long. CDR3 nucleotide sequence: TGTGCCACCAGCATCTCCTCCACTGAAGCTTTCTTT. It specifies CATSISSTEAFF. Based on the CDR3 plus reference TRBV15 and TRBJ1-1, the full variable domain is DAMVIQNPRYQVTQFGKPVTLSCSQTLNHNVMYWYQQKSSQAPKLLFHYYDKDFNNEADTPDNFQSRRPNTSFCFLDIRSPGLGDTAMYLCATSISSTEAFFGQGTRLTVV.

The chain couples TRBV27 to TRBJ2-7, with 10 nucleotides matching TRBD1. The V gene end was trimmed by 4 bases and the J gene end by 3 bases; junction bases not matched to a gene: 3. CDR3 length equals 14 residues. CDR1 MNHEY and CDR2 SMNVEV come from the germline V gene (reference sequence). In nucleotides, the CDR3 is TGTGCCAGCAGTTACGGGACAGGGGACTACGAGCAGTACTTC. The encoded protein is CASSYGTGDYEQYF.